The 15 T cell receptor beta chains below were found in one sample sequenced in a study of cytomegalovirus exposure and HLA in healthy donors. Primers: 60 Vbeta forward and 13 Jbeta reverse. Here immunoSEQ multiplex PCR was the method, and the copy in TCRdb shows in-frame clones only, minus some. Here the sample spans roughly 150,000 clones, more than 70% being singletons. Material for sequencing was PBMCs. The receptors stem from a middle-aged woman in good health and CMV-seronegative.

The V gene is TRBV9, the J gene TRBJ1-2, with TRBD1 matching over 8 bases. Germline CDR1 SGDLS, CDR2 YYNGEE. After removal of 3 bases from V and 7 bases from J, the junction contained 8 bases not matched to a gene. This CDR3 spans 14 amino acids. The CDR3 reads CASSGGRGLSGYTF. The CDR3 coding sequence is TGTGCCAGCAGCGGGGGCAGGGGGCTCTCTGGCTACACCTTC.

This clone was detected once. The CDR3, as DNA: TGCGCCAGCAGCCAGCGGGGGGGCACTAGTGGGGAGACCCAGTACTTC. This codes for CASSQRGGTSGETQYF. The V and J genes are TRBV5-1 and TRBJ2-5; 10 positions match TRBD2. The V gene's germline CDR1 is SGHRS and CDR2 YFSETQ. The CDR3 is 16 residues long. The J segment lost 5 bases and the V segment lost 4 bases, leaving 11 bases of the junction unmatched.

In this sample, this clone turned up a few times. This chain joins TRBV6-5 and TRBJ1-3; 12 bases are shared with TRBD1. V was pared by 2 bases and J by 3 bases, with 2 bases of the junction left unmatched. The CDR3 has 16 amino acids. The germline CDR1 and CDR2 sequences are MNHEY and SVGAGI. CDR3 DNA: TGTGCCAGCAGTTACGGGACAGGGGGCTATGGAAACACCATATATTTT. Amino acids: CASSYGTGGYGNTIYF.

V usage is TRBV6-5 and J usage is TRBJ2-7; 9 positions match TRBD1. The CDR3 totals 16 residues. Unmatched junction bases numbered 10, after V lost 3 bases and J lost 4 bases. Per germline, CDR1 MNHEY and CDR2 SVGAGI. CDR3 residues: CASSYITGGQRYEQYF. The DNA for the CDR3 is TGTGCCAGCAGTTATATAACAGGGGGCCAGCGTTACGAGCAGTACTTC.

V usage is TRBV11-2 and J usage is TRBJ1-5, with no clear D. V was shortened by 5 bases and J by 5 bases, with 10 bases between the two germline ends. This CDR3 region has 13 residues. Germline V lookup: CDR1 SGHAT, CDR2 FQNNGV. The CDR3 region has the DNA TGTGCCAGCAGCCCCGCCCCGGATCAGCCCCAGCATTTT. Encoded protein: CASSPAPDQPQHF.

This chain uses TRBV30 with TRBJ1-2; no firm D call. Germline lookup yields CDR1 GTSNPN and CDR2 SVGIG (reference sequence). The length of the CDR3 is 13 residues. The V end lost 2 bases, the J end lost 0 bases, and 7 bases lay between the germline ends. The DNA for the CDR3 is TGTGCCTGGAGTCGGGGAACTAACTATGGCTACACCTTC. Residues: CAWSRGTNYGYTF.

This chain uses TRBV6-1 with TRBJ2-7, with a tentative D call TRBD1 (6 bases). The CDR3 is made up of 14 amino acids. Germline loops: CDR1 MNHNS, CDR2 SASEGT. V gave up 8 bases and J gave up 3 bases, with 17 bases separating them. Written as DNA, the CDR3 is TGTGCCAGCGGAGTCCGGGACAAGCACTACGAGCAGTACTTC. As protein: CASGVRDKHYEQYF.

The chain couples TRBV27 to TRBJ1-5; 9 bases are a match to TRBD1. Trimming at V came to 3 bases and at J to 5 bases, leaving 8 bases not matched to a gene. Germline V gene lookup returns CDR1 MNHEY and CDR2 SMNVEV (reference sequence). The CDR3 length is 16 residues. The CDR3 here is CASSLKGQGSHQPQHF. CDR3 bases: TGTGCCAGCAGTTTGAAGGGACAGGGTAGTCATCAGCCCCAGCATTTT.

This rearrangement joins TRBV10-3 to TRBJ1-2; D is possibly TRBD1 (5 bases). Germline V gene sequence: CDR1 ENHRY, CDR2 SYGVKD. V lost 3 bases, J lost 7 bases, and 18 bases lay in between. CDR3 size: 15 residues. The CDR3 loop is CAISDVGSAGLGYTF. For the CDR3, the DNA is TGTGCCATCAGTGACGTTGGGTCAGCGGGGCTTGGCTACACCTTC.

CDR3 bases: TGTGCCATCAGTGAGTCTGCTAGCGGGAGCCCAGATACGCAGTATTTT. Encoded protein: CAISESASGSPDTQYF. This chain links TRBV10-3 with TRBJ2-3; 10 bases are a match to TRBD2. CDR3 size: 16 residues. V was clipped by 0 bases and J by 4 bases; unmatched bases: 4. Germline V CDR1 and CDR2: ENHRY, SYGVKD.

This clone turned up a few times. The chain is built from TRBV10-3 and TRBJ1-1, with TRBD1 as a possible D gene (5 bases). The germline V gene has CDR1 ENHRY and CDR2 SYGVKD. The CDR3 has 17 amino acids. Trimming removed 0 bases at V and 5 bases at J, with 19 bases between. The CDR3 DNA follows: TGTGCCATCAGTGAGTCGAGGTCGCAAGGGCGGGGGACTGAAGCTTTCTTT. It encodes CAISESRSQGRGTEAFF.

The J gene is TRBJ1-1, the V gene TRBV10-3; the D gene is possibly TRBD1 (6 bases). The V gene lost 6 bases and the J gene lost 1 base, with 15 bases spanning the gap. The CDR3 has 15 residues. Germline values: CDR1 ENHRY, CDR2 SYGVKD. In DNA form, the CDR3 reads TGTGCCATCAGCGACTTCGGGACAAGGAACACTGAAGCTTTCTTT. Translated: CAISDFGTRNTEAFF.

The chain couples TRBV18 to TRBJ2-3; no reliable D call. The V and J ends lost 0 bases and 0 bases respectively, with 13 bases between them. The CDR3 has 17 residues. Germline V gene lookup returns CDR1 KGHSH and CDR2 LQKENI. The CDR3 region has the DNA TGTGCCAGCTCACCACCGAATAATCCTACCAGCACAGATACGCAGTATTTT. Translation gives CASSPPNNPTSTDTQYF.

The CDR3 is CASSRGLPTDTQYF. The CDR3 nucleotides read TGCGCCAGCAGCCGCGGGCTCCCCACAGATACGCAGTATTTT. The chain carries TRBV4-1 and TRBJ2-3, with D possibly matching TRBD2 (5 bases). CDR3 length equals 14 residues. Per the germline V gene, CDR1 is MGHRA and CDR2 is YSYEKL. The V gene lost 4 bases and the J gene lost 2 bases, with 10 bases spanning the gap.

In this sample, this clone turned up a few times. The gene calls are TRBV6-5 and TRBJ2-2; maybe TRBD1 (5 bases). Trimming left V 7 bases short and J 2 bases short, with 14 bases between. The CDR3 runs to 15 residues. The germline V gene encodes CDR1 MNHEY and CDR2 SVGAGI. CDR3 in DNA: TGTGCCAGCATCACAGGTTCCACAAACACCGGGGAGCTGTTTTTT. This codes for CASITGSTNTGELFF.